One T cell receptor (beta chain) is described in this entry. These data are taken from a study of T cells expressing NK-cell markers. Germline V gene data show CDR1 as SGDLS and CDR2 as YYNGEE. The CDR3 runs 15 residues. The authors made TCR beta cDNA libraries by 5'RACE template switching. This switching added a universal primer site and UMIs. Reanalyzing the 5' RACE reads, TCRdb keeps one entry per CDR3 protein, without DNA. In all, the sample yields some 410,000 distinct CDR3 sequences. The sequence was collected from a woman between 18 and 70 years old in good health. The sequenced sample was blood T cells: a sorted CD56 or NKG2C T cell subset, CD4+ or CD8+ T cells, or bulk PBMC T cells (not recorded which). The rearrangement links TRBV9 to TRBJ2-3; checking the TCRdb D call of TRBD1 is not possible without DNA. CDR3 region: CASSVVTGKWDTQYF. Variable domain in full (rest from reference TRBV9 and TRBJ2-3): DSGVTQTPKHLITATGQRVTLRCSPRSGDLSVYWYQQSLDQGLQFLIQYYNGEERAKGNILERFSAQQFPDLHSELNLSSLELGDSALYFCASSVVTGKWDTQYFGPGTRLTVL.